A single T cell receptor beta chain is shown here with its context. Original processing methods: Reference gene primer amplification gave nucleated cell count estimates. Assay: immunoSEQ multiplex PCR; the TCRdb copy retains only in-frame clones and omits some. D and trimming come from the DNA, and the V and J calls and clone size come from that table. Of about 160,000 clones listed, approximately 86% are singletons. This sample stems from a study of blood T cell repertoires in COVID-19. Study-level background: COVID-19 samples from acute and convalescent phases originated in the United States, Italy and Spain. T cells, B-cell-depleted T cells, or PBMCs provided the cDNA or gDNA that served as material.

Enrollment of patients from Seattle took place during active infection, with longitudinal follow-up. This CDR3 is 14 amino acids long. CDR1 is SGHKS and CDR2 is YYEKEE in the germline V gene (reference sequence). J lost 3 bases, V lost 5 bases, and 4 bases had no gene match. V is TRBV5-5 and J is TRBJ2-7, with 11 bases aligning to TRBD1. This TCR was recovered from a woman in her thirties or forties with COVID-19, enrolled during active disease. The sample comprised peripheral blood. CDR3 sequence: CASRRGQGGYEQYF. The CDR3 bases are TGTGCCAGCAGAAGGGGACAGGGGGGCTACGAGCAGTACTTC.